These 13 T cell receptor beta chains were sequenced from one sample in a study of cytomegalovirus exposure and HLA in healthy donors. PCR involved 60 Vbeta and 13 Jbeta primers. The protocol was immunoSEQ multiplex PCR, while the TCRdb copy is restricted to in-frame clones and leaves out a portion. The table shows 150,000 to 200,000 clones, with over 75% occurring only once. What was sequenced was PBMCs. The source of these receptors is a woman in her 50s in good health and CMV-seronegative.

Points on this clone: The germline gene is not matched at one end of the junction; a read error may be the cause. The chain recombines TRBV4-3 with TRBJ2-1; the match to TRBD2 covers 11 bases. This CDR3 is built from 18 residues. Germline CDR1 is LGHNA and CDR2 is YSLEER. The CDR3 DNA reads as TGCGCCAGCAGCCAAGATCTCCCGACTAGCGGGATCTACAGTGAGCAGTTCTTC. Translating it yields CASSQDLPTSGIYSEQFF.

The chain has TRBV18 and TRBJ2-5, with TRBD2 matching 7 bases. The germline V gene has CDR1 KGHSH and CDR2 LQKENI. V shed 8 bases, J shed 5 bases, and the junction held 11 bases outside the gene matches. This CDR3 spans 14 amino acids. CDR3 DNA sequence: TGTGCCAGCGGTCCCCTAGCGGCTCGGGAGACCCAGTACTTC. Protein sequence: CASGPLAARETQYF.

This clone was picked up one time. The CDR3: CASMGPSGNTIYF. The DNA for the CDR3 is TGTGCCAGCATGGGCCCGTCTGGAAACACCATATATTTT. This chain joins TRBV2 and TRBJ1-3; D is unresolved. Trimming cost V 7 bases and J 1 base, with 8 bases left between them. Germline V CDR1 and CDR2: SNHLY, FYNNEI. The CDR3 consists of 13 residues. The variable domain in full, with the rest retrieved from reference TRBV2 and TRBJ1-3, is EPEVTQTPSHQVTQMGQEVILRCVPISNHLYFYWYRQILGQKVEFLVSFYNNEISEKSEIFDDQFSVERPDGSNFTLKIRSTKLEDSAMYFCASMGPSGNTIYFGEGSWLTVV.

This clone was seen a handful of times. The V and J genes are TRBV5-1 and TRBJ2-1; D gene unclear. CDR3 length: 12 amino acids. The V gene lost 0 bases and the J gene lost 10 bases, with 8 bases spanning the gap. Germline CDR1 is SGHRS and CDR2 is YFSETQ. The CDR3 nucleotides read TGCGCCAGCAGCTTGGTCCCTGGCGAGCAGTTCTTC. Its protein product is CASSLVPGEQFF.

This chain connects TRBV29-1 to TRBJ1-1; 8 nucleotides agree with TRBD1. Germline lookup yields CDR1 SQVTM and CDR2 ANQGSEA. V was clipped by 7 bases and J by 5 bases; unmatched bases: 9. The CDR3 has 13 residues. The CDR3 loop is CSGGLGQETEAFF. The CDR3 region has the DNA TGCAGCGGTGGGCTGGGACAGGAGACTGAAGCTTTCTTT.

The V call is TRBV4-1, the J call TRBJ2-3; possibly TRBD2 for D (7 bases). The CDR3 runs 14 residues. Trimming removed 2 bases from V and 5 bases from J, with 11 bases in between. Germline V gives CDR1 MGHRA, CDR2 YSYEKL. The CDR3 DNA reads TGCGCCAGCAGCCAACTAGGGGGGGGAGATACGCAGTATTTT. Amino acid sequence: CASSQLGGGDTQYF.

The chain is built from TRBV19 and TRBJ2-3; 9 nucleotides agree with TRBD2. V lost 3 bases, J lost 5 bases, and 12 bases stayed unmatched. The germline gives CDR1 LNHDA, CDR2 SQIVND (reference sequence). This CDR3 is 17 amino acids long. The CDR3: CASSMGLAGIWGDTQYF. The CDR3 DNA reads TGTGCCAGTAGTATGGGCCTAGCGGGAATATGGGGAGATACGCAGTATTTT.

The rearrangement links TRBV18 to TRBJ2-5, with 14 bases aligning to TRBD2. The CDR3 totals 19 residues. Trimming at V came to 1 base and at J to 0 bases, leaving 7 bases not matched to a gene. Germline-derived CDR1 and CDR2 are KGHSH and LQKENI. The CDR3, as DNA: TGTGCCAGCTCACCACTTTTGACTAGCGGGAGGGAGTACCAAGAGACCCAGTACTTC. It yields the protein CASSPLLTSGREYQETQYF.

J is TRBJ2-7 and V is TRBV15; 8 nucleotides agree with TRBD2. The CDR3 loop spans 14 amino acids. V dropped 1 base and J dropped 4; count of bases not matched to a gene: 3. The germline V gene has CDR1 LNHNV and CDR2 YYDKDF (reference sequence). CDR3 protein: CATSRGASGYEQYF. CDR3 nucleotides: TGTGCCACCAGCAGAGGGGCTAGCGGGTACGAGCAGTACTTC.

The rearrangement joins TRBV10-2 to TRBJ2-1; 9 bases map to TRBD2. This CDR3 is built from 18 residues. Germline V gives CDR1 WSHSY, CDR2 SAAADI. After removal of 6 bases from V and 5 bases from J, the junction contained 17 bases not matched to a gene. The CDR3 is CASRDLAGSIRTNNEQFF. In nucleotides, the CDR3 is TGCGCCAGCAGGGACCTAGCGGGAAGTATAAGGACGAACAATGAGCAGTTCTTC.

Only one count was recorded for this clone. The chain employs TRBV7-3 and TRBJ2-1; 13 bases are a match to TRBD2. V shed 8 bases, J shed 1 base, and the junction held 11 bases outside the gene matches. The CDR3 has 18 amino acids. Per the germline V gene, CDR1 is SGHTA and CDR2 is FQGTGA. The CDR3 bases are TGTGCCAGCGCAGGACTAGCGGGAGATCCCGATTCCTACAATGAGCAGTTCTTC. Protein: CASAGLAGDPDSYNEQFF. Looking up the rest from reference TRBV7-3 and TRBJ2-1 gives the full variable domain: GAGVSQTPSNKVTEKGKYVELRCDPISGHTALYWYRQSLGQGPEFLIYFQGTGAADDSGLPNDRFFAVRPEGSVSTLKIQRTERGDSAVYLCASAGLAGDPDSYNEQFFGPGTRLTVL.

The V call is TRBV6-5, the J call TRBJ2-7, with D tentatively TRBD1 (6 bases). CDR3 length equals 16 residues. Germline-derived CDR1 and CDR2 are MNHEY and SVGAGI. Trimming removed 2 bases at V and 2 bases at J, with 16 bases between. The CDR3 DNA sequence: TGTGCCAGCAGTTACACCAAGACAGGTATACCCTACGAGCAGTACTTC. This translates into CASSYTKTGIPYEQYF.

The chain carries TRBV11-2 and TRBJ1-1; TRBD1 matches at 8 bases. V trimming: 3 bases; J trimming: 7 bases; junction bases outside the gene matches: 7. There are 14 residues in the CDR3. The germline CDR1 and CDR2 sequences are SGHAT and FQNNGV. The DNA of the CDR3 is TGTGCCAGCAGCTTGGCACAAGACAGGGGTGAAGCTTTCTTT. The encoded protein is CASSLAQDRGEAFF.